A single sample gave rise to the 10 T cell receptor beta chains below, sequenced in a study of T cell responses to AZD1222 COVID-19 vaccine (dated by TCRdb to the early 2020s). The library was built by means of the immunoSEQ multiplex PCR assay. TCRdb took over this immuneACCESS table, retaining in-frame rearrangements with V and J assigned. Such tables are incomplete; in checked studies, under half of the missing clones stem from an unresolved V gene, and the remainder is unexplained. The sample table contains 120,000 to 150,000 clones; only one count was recorded for around nine tenths of them. The biggest ten clones account for 4% to 6% of the sample. What this sample's time point label stands for: baseline before first vaccination. This specimen consisted of peripheral blood, obtained on day 0 of AZD1222 vaccination. Receptors were obtained from an adult in good health.

This clone was detected once. The chain combines TRBV5-4 with TRBJ2-3, with D possibly being TRBD1 (5 bases). Germline lookup yields CDR1 SGHNT and CDR2 YYREEE (reference sequence). V was shortened by 0 bases and J by 2 bases, with 10 bases between the two germline ends. The CDR3 covers 15 residues. CDR3 sequence: CASSLVGRNTDTQYF. Here the CDR3 DNA reads TGTGCCAGCAGCTTGGTGGGGCGGAACACAGATACGCAGTATTTT.

This sequence joins TRBV6-5 and TRBJ2-2, with D perhaps assigned TRBD1 or TRBD2 (6 bases each). The V gene's germline CDR1 is MNHEY and CDR2 SVGAGI. The CDR3 is 13 amino acids. The germline V and J ends were trimmed by 8 bases and 3 bases, with 10 bases remaining between them. CDR3 DNA sequence: TGTGCCAGCGTGAGGGGGGACACCGGGGAGCTGTTTTTT. Encoded protein: CASVRGDTGELFF.

A few counts support this clone. V usage is TRBV9 and J usage is TRBJ2-5; D is ambiguous. The CDR3 spans 14 residues. V was trimmed by 0 bases and J by 2 bases, leaving 8 bases between them. The germline V gene has CDR1 SGDLS and CDR2 YYNGEE. CDR3 coding DNA: TGTGCCAGCAGCGTAGGGGCAGATCAAGAGACCCAGTACTTC. Translated: CASSVGADQETQYF.

The chain employs TRBV7-2 and TRBJ2-1; D is possibly TRBD1 or TRBD2 (6 bases each). V shed 8 bases and J shed 7 bases, with 15 bases lying between them. This CDR3 contains 13 residues. Germline V lookup: CDR1 SGHTA, CDR2 FQGNSA. The CDR3 nucleotides are TGTGCCAGCCTGAGGGGGGTGGGAAATGAGCAGTTCTTC. Residues: CASLRGVGNEQFF.

J is TRBJ2-7 and V is TRBV3-1 (or the pseudogene TRBV3-2); possibly TRBD2 for D (7 bases). In germline, CDR1 is LGHDT, CDR2 YNNKEL (reference sequence). V shed 0 bases and J shed 2 bases, with 11 bases lying between them. The CDR3 runs to 15 residues. The CDR3 loop reads CASSQEGGRAYEQYF. The CDR3 region has the DNA TGTGCCAGCAGCCAAGAGGGGGGGCGCGCCTACGAGCAGTACTTC.

This chain uses TRBV7-9 with TRBJ2-7, with 7 bases lining up with TRBD2. There are 14 residues in the CDR3. Germline V gene lookup returns CDR1 SEHNR and CDR2 FQNEAQ (reference sequence). J lost 0 bases, V lost 7 bases, and 6 bases had no gene match. The CDR3 bases are TGTGCCAGCATAGGGAGGGGCGACTCCTACGAGCAGTACTTC. Translation: CASIGRGDSYEQYF.

V and J are TRBV7-8 and TRBJ1-2, with TRBD1 matching over 8 bases. The CDR3 extends over 12 amino acids. J gave up 8 bases and V 4 bases, and 3 bases lay outside the gene matches. Germline-derived CDR1 and CDR2 are SGHVS and FQNEAQ. The CDR3 DNA reads TGTGCCAGCAGCTCCTGGGACAGGGGCTACACCTTC. It specifies CASSSWDRGYTF. Full variable domain (outside the CDR3, taken from reference TRBV7-8 and TRBJ1-2): GAGVSQSPRYKVAKRGQDVALRCDPISGHVSLFWYQQALGQGPEFLTYFQNEAQLDKSGLPSDRFFAERPEGSVSTLKIQRTQQEDSAVYLCASSSWDRGYTFGSGTRLTVV.

The chain joins TRBV28 to TRBJ1-4, with 8 bases lining up with TRBD1. The CDR3 runs 16 residues. Germline V CDR1 and CDR2: MDHEN, SYDVKM. V lost 7 bases and J lost 8; bases outside the gene matches: 15. The CDR3 is CASTWTSGGYREKLFF. The CDR3 nucleotides are TGTGCCAGCACTTGGACCTCAGGGGGCTATAGGGAAAAACTGTTTTTT.

As to this clone: Different DNA sequences within this sample yield the same CDR3. V and J are TRBV19 and TRBJ2-7; the D gene is possibly TRBD1 (8 bases). This CDR3 has 15 amino acids. CDR1 and CDR2 (germline): LNHDA, SQIVND (reference sequence). Trimming removed 5 bases from V and 9 bases from J, with 23 bases in between. CDR3 protein: CASSRDRLAGGSQYF. CDR3 coding DNA: TGTGCCAGTAGTCGAGACAGACTAGCAGGGGGCTCGCAGTACTTC.

Here the CDR3 DNA reads TGTGCCAGCAGCCTTTCACTCGCGAACTACGAGCAGTACTTC. Translating gives CASSLSLANYEQYF. This chain uses TRBV11-1 with TRBJ2-7; no reliable D call. Trimming removed 5 bases at V and 3 bases at J, with 14 bases between. CDR1 and CDR2 from the germline V gene are SGHAT and FQDESV (reference sequence). The CDR3 is made up of 14 amino acids.